One sample yielded the 29 T cell receptor beta chains listed below, sequenced in a study of T cells after somatic rescue of genetic block. TCRdb's table, derived via immunoSEQ multiplex PCR, lists solely in-frame clones and lacks some. The sample records under 150,000 clones, about nine tenths being singletons. Sequencing was done on a sample of peripheral blood mononuclear cells (PBMCs). The source is a woman aged 18-35 years.

CDR3 sequence: CASSPPQRGLGDEQYF. In DNA, the CDR3 is TGTGCCAGCAGCCCCCCCCAGAGGGGGCTAGGCGACGAGCAGTACTTC. The V gene is TRBV11-2, the J gene TRBJ2-7; TRBD1 agrees at 7 bases. There are 16 residues in the CDR3. Germline-derived CDR1 and CDR2 are SGHAT and FQNNGV. V was clipped by 5 bases and J by 5 bases; unmatched bases: 15. Filled out from reference TRBV11-2 and TRBJ2-7, the complete variable domain reads EAGVAQSPRYKIIEKRQSVAFWCNPISGHATLYWYQQILGQGPKLLIQFQNNGVVDDSQLPKDRFSAERLKGVDSTLKIQPAKLEDSAVYLCASSPPQRGLGDEQYFGPGTRLTVT.

The chain uses TRBV5-1 and TRBJ1-2; D call uncertain. This CDR3 region has 15 residues. Deletions cut 4 bases from V and 3 bases from J, with 16 bases between. The germline gives CDR1 SGHRS, CDR2 YFSETQ. The CDR3 loop reads CASSRGTMKDYGYTF. CDR3 bases: TGCGCCAGCAGCCGTGGTACGATGAAGGACTATGGCTACACCTTC.

The V and J genes are TRBV7-9 and TRBJ2-1, with 9 bases that match TRBD2. V was clipped by 0 bases and J by 10 bases; unmatched bases: 7. The CDR3 spans 15 residues. The germline V gene encodes CDR1 SEHNR and CDR2 FQNEAQ (reference sequence). Here the CDR3 reads CASSLAGRGGLEQFF. Written as DNA, the CDR3 is TGTGCCAGCAGCTTAGCCGGGCGGGGGGGCCTGGAGCAGTTCTTC.

The CDR3 loop is CASNPWDCNPHYEQYF. CDR3 in DNA: TGTGCCAGTAACCCTTGGGACTGCAATCCCCACTACGAGCAGTACTTC. The chain joins TRBV19 to TRBJ2-7; perhaps TRBD2 as D (6 bases). V lost 7 bases to trimming and J lost 3 bases, with 22 bases between them. Germline assignment: CDR1 LNHDA and CDR2 SQIVND (reference sequence). The CDR3 spans 16 residues. The whole variable domain, filled in from reference TRBV19 and TRBJ2-7, reads DGGITQSPKYLFRKEGQNVTLSCEQNLNHDAMYWYRQDPGQGLRLIYYSQIVNDFQKGDIAEGYSVSREKKESFPLTVTSAQKNPTAFYLCASNPWDCNPHYEQYFGPGTRLTVT.

The gene calls are TRBV7-2 and TRBJ1-4; D not resolved. This CDR3 is built from 16 residues. Germline V gene lookup returns CDR1 SGHTA and CDR2 FQGNSA. The V end was cut by 5 bases, the J end by 2 bases, with 15 bases between. In nucleotides, the CDR3 is TGTGCCAGCAGCCTGACGGGCCGAGGGACTAATGAAAAACTGTTTTTT. Translating gives CASSLTGRGTNEKLFF.

The CDR3 DNA sequence: TGTGCCAGCAGCCAAGATCCTGCAGGGTGGACTGAAGCTTTCTTT. Residues: CASSQDPAGWTEAFF. V gene TRBV4-2 combines with J gene TRBJ1-1; a possible D gene is TRBD1 (5 bases). The CDR3 totals 15 residues. Trimming cost V 0 bases and J 5 bases, with 13 bases left between them. CDR1 is LGHNA, CDR2 YNFKEQ, per germline.

This chain connects TRBV18 to TRBJ1-2, with 8 bases fitting TRBD1. The ends lost 5 bases at V and 8 bases at J; junction bases unmatched: 7. This CDR3 comprises 13 residues. In germline, CDR1 is KGHSH, CDR2 LQKENI. CDR3 loop: CASSVDRAKGYTF. CDR3 DNA: TGTGCCAGCTCAGTGGACAGGGCAAAGGGCTACACCTTC.

The DNA of the CDR3 is TGTGCCAGCAGCACCCAGGGGGGGGCCAACGTCCTGACTTTC. This sequence encodes CASSTQGGANVLTF. The chain recombines TRBV14 with TRBJ2-6, with D maybe TRBD1 (6 bases). The CDR3 has 14 amino acids. V was shortened by 5 bases and J by 4 bases, with 9 bases between the two germline ends. Germline CDR1 and CDR2: SGHDN and FVKESK.

This chain connects TRBV27 to TRBJ2-1; 8 bases match TRBD1. Germline assignment: CDR1 MNHEY and CDR2 SMNVEV (reference sequence). The CDR3 extends over 17 amino acids. Losses at the gene ends were 4 bases for V and 3 bases for J; bases not matched to a gene: 11. CDR3: CASSSSPGTGLYNEQFF. The CDR3 DNA sequence: TGTGCCAGCAGTTCCTCTCCTGGGACAGGCCTCTACAATGAGCAGTTCTTC.

The chain recombines TRBV6-1 with TRBJ1-1, with 7 positions matching TRBD1. J lost 1 base, V lost 6 bases, and 2 bases had no gene match. CDR3 length: 13 amino acids. Germline assignment: CDR1 MNHNS and CDR2 SASEGT. Here the CDR3 reads CASSRQGNTEAFF. In nucleotides, the CDR3 is TGTGCCAGCAGCAGACAGGGGAACACTGAAGCTTTCTTT.

Note on this clone: Different DNA sequences within this sample yield the same CDR3. The genes are TRBV30 and TRBJ2-1, with 8 nucleotides matching TRBD1. V shed 5 bases, J shed 8 bases, and the junction held 2 bases outside the gene matches. The CDR3 extends over 11 amino acids. CDR1 GTSNPN and CDR2 SVGIG come from the germline V gene (reference sequence). For the CDR3, the DNA is TGTGCCTGGGACAGGGGCGATGAGCAGTTCTTC. Translation gives CAWDRGDEQFF.

This chain uses TRBV27 with TRBJ2-7; D might be TRBD1 or TRBD2, each matching 5 bases. The CDR3 runs to 13 residues. Trimming shortened V by 5 bases and J by 1 base, and 9 bases separated the two germline ends. Germline values: CDR1 MNHEY, CDR2 SMNVEV (reference sequence). The CDR3 protein is CASSPGASYEQYF. The DNA for the CDR3 is TGTGCCAGCAGTCCCGGGGCTTCCTACGAGCAGTACTTC.

This chain links TRBV23-1 with TRBJ1-6, with 7 bases fitting TRBD1. TRBV23-1 is an ORF, with its function uncertain. CDR3 length: 15 residues. J was trimmed by 5 bases and V by 4 bases; bases with no gene match: 5. The CDR3 region has the DNA TGCGCCAGCAGTCTCGTCGACAGGGATAATTCACCCCTCCACTTT. Protein: CASSLVDRDNSPLHF.

The J gene is TRBJ1-4, the V gene TRBV5-5, with D unclear. The CDR3 is made up of 16 amino acids. With 4 bases removed from V and 4 bases from J, the gap between germline ends came to 17 bases. CDR1 SGHKS and CDR2 YYEKEE come from the germline V gene (reference sequence). In nucleotides, the CDR3 is TGTGCCAGCAGCCCCGGGAGGGTTAGTAATAATGAAAAACTGTTTTTT. It specifies CASSPGRVSNNEKLFF.

V gene TRBV20-1 combines with J gene TRBJ2-3; D not certain. Germline V CDR1 and CDR2: DFQATT, SNEGSKA (reference sequence). V was shortened by 0 bases and J by 7 bases, with 5 bases between the two germline ends. The CDR3 totals 11 residues. The CDR3 reads CSARDVYTQYF. The CDR3 region has the DNA TGCAGTGCTAGAGATGTTTATACGCAGTATTTT.

V gene TRBV19 combines with J gene TRBJ1-6, with D unclear. This CDR3 contains 13 residues. V lost 10 bases, J lost 10 bases, and 17 bases lay in between. Germline CDR1 is LNHDA and CDR2 is SQIVND (reference sequence). CDR3 sequence: CATQVREASPLHF. CDR3 bases: TGTGCCACCCAAGTGCGGGAAGCCTCACCCCTCCACTTT.

This clone was seen a handful of times. The chain carries TRBV6-4 and TRBJ1-1; 10 nucleotides align to TRBD1. CDR1 is MRHNA, CDR2 SNTAGT, per germline. This CDR3 spans 13 amino acids. The J segment lost 5 bases and the V segment lost 8 bases, leaving 5 bases of the junction unmatched. This CDR3 is CASDRGPGTEAFF. Here the CDR3 DNA reads TGTGCCAGCGACAGGGGGCCGGGAACTGAAGCTTTCTTT.

This chain uses TRBV27 with TRBJ2-7; the match to TRBD1 covers 9 bases. The CDR3 runs 13 residues. Germline V gives CDR1 MNHEY, CDR2 SMNVEV (reference sequence). Trimming cost V 10 bases and J 2 bases; bases outside gene matches: 6. The CDR3 sequence is CATGQGNTYEQYF. CDR3 nucleotide sequence: TGTGCCACCGGACAGGGGAATACCTACGAGCAGTACTTC.

In this sample, this clone turned up once. This chain uses TRBV18 with TRBJ1-4, with D unresolved. The CDR3 is 16 residues long. Trimming shortened V by 2 bases and J by 7 bases, and 17 bases separated the two germline ends. Per the germline V gene, CDR1 is KGHSH and CDR2 is LQKENI. The CDR3 nucleotides are TGTGCCAGCTCACCATCTGCGAGAGGGTCAGGTGAAAAACTGTTTTTT. Amino acid sequence: CASSPSARGSGEKLFF.

Worth noting for this clone: The germline gene is not matched at one end of the junction; a read error may be the cause. This chain links TRBV27 with TRBJ2-3; D possibly matches TRBD1 or TRBD2 (6 bases each). CDR3 length equals 15 residues. Germline V CDR1 and CDR2: MNHEY, SMNVEV (reference sequence). CDR3 in amino acids: CASSLSGGGRRVWDF. The CDR3 nucleotides read TGTGCCAGCAGTTTATCAGGAGGGGGGAGGCGTGTGTGGGATTTT.

The chain has TRBV30 and TRBJ2-7; D gene ambiguous. The V end lost 2 bases, the J end lost 0 bases, and 5 bases lay between the germline ends. Looked up from germline, CDR1 is GTSNPN and CDR2 is SVGIG (reference sequence). The CDR3 is made up of 12 amino acids. The CDR3 DNA reads as TGTGCCTGGAGTTCCCACTCCTACGAGCAGTACTTC. Protein: CAWSSHSYEQYF.

The chain carries TRBV5-5 and TRBJ1-2; D might be TRBD1 (6 bases). The CDR3 is 14 residues long. Germline lookup yields CDR1 SGHKS and CDR2 YYEKEE (reference sequence). V gave up 6 bases and J gave up 1 base, with 13 bases separating them. In nucleotides, the CDR3 is TGTGCCAGCAAAGATGACAGGAGTAACTATGGCTACACCTTC. Its translation: CASKDDRSNYGYTF.

The chain recombines TRBV6-4 with TRBJ1-2; a weak D match, TRBD1 (5 bases). CDR1 is MRHNA and CDR2 is SNTAGT in the germline V gene. The CDR3 totals 14 residues. V lost 2 bases to trimming and J lost 4 bases, with 11 bases between them. The CDR3, as DNA: TGTGCCAGCAGTGACGGTGGAGGGGCCTATGGCTACACCTTC. Amino acids: CASSDGGGAYGYTF.

This clone was seen only a few times. Other DNA variants within this sample encode the same CDR3. J is TRBJ1-5 and V is TRBV30; D ambiguous. The CDR3 loop spans 13 amino acids. V was clipped by 7 bases and J by 3 bases, with 13 bases between them. Germline CDR1 and CDR2: GTSNPN and SVGIG (reference sequence). This chain's CDR3 is CAFSFLVNQPQHF. The CDR3 DNA is TGTGCCTTCTCATTTCTGGTCAATCAGCCCCAGCATTTT.

This chain uses TRBV5-8 with TRBJ1-5; the match to TRBD1 covers 9 bases. Trimming cost V 0 bases and J 2 bases; bases outside gene matches: 6. The germline V gene encodes CDR1 SGHTS and CDR2 YDEGEE. The CDR3 totals 17 residues. CDR3 protein: CASSLVPDRGRNQPQHF. CDR3 DNA: TGTGCCAGCAGCTTGGTCCCGGACAGGGGACGCAATCAGCCCCAGCATTTT.

This sequence joins TRBV9 and TRBJ1-1; D is unresolved. This CDR3 spans 15 amino acids. V gave up 0 bases and J gave up 0 bases, with 9 bases separating them. CDR1 is SGDLS, CDR2 YYNGEE, per germline. The CDR3 region is CASSVEGGLNTEAFF. DNA of the CDR3: TGTGCCAGCAGCGTAGAGGGCGGGTTGAACACTGAAGCTTTCTTT.

The chain links TRBV7-8 to TRBJ2-5, with 9 positions matching TRBD2. V was pared by 1 base and J by 3 bases, with 15 bases of the junction left unmatched. The CDR3 length is 19 residues. Germline loops: CDR1 SGHVS, CDR2 FQNEAQ. CDR3 loop: CASSLVGATLAGGKETQYF. CDR3 bases: TGTGCCAGCAGCTTAGTTGGGGCTACACTTGCGGGGGGGAAAGAGACCCAGTACTTC.

This sequence joins TRBV9 and TRBJ2-2, with TRBD2 matching 11 bases. The germline gives CDR1 SGDLS, CDR2 YYNGEE. V was pared by 0 bases and J by 6 bases, with 4 bases of the junction left unmatched. This CDR3 spans 16 amino acids. CDR3 sequence reads: CASSVDSGGAAGELFF. The CDR3 nucleotides read TGTGCCAGCAGCGTAGATAGCGGGGGGGCCGCCGGGGAGCTGTTTTTT.

The rearrangement joins TRBV28 to TRBJ1-2; D call uncertain. The CDR3 extends over 16 amino acids. Per the germline V gene, CDR1 is MDHEN and CDR2 is SYDVKM. Trimming stripped 2 bases from V and 6 bases from J, with 19 bases between. The CDR3: CASSLRQTDWRDGYTF. The CDR3 DNA is TGTGCCAGCAGTTTACGTCAGACGGATTGGAGGGATGGCTACACCTTC.